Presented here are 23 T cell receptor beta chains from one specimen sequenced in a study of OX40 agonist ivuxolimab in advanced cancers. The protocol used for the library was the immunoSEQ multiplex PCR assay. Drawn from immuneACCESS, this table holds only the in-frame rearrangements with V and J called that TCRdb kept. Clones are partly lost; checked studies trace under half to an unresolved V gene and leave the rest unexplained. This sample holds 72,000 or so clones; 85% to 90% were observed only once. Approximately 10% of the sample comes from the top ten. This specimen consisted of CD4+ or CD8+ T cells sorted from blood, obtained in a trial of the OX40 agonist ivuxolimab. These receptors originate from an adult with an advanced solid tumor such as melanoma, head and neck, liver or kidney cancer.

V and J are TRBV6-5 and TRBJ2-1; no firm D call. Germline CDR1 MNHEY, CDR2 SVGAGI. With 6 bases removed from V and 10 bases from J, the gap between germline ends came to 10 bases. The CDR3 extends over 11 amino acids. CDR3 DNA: TGTGCCAGCAGCCTCGAGAGGGAGCAGTTCTTC. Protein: CASSLEREQFF.

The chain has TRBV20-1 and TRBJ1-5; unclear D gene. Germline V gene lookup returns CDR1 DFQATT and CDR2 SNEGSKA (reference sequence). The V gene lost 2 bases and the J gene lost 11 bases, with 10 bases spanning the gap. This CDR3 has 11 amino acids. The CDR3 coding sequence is TGCAGTGCTAGATCACTTCAAGCCCAGCATTTT. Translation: CSARSLQAQHF.

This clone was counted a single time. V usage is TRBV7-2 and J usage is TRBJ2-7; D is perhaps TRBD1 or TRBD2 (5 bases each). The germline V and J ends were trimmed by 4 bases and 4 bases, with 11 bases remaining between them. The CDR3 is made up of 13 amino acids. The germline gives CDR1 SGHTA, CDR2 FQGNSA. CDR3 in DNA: TGTGCCAGCAGCTCGGAGAGGGGATACGAGCAGTACTTC. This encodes CASSSERGYEQYF.

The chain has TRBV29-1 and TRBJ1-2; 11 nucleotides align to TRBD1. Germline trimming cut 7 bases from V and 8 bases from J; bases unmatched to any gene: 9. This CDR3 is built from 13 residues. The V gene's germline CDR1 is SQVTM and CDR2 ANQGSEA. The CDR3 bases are TGCAGCGGAACCGGACAGGGGGCATGGGGCTACACCTTC. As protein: CSGTGQGAWGYTF.

The CDR3: CASSPSTGGTIGYTF. Here the CDR3 DNA reads TGTGCCAGCAGCCCCTCGACCGGGGGGACTATCGGCTACACCTTC. This rearrangement joins TRBV5-4 to TRBJ1-2; possible D gene TRBD1, 5 bases. Trimming took off 4 bases at V and 8 bases at J, with 21 bases between the two ends. The CDR3 loop spans 15 amino acids. From germline, CDR1 is SGHNT and CDR2 YYREEE (reference sequence).

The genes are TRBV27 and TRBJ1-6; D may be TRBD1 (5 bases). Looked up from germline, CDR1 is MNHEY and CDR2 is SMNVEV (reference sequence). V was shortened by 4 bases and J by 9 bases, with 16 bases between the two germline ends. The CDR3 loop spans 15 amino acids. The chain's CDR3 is CASSWRDPWSSPLHF. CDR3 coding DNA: TGTGCCAGCAGTTGGAGGGACCCCTGGAGTTCACCCCTCCACTTT.

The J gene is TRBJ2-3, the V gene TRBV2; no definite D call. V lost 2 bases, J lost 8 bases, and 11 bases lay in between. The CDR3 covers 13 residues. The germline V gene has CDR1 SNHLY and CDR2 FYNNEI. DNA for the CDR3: TGTGCCAGCAGTGAATCAGAGCTGCCTACGCAGTATTTT. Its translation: CASSESELPTQYF.

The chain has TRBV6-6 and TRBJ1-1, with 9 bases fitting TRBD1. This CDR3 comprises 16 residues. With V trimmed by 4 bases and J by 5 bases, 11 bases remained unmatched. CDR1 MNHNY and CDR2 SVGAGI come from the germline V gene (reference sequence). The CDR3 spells CASSSARTGVQTEAFF. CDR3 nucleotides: TGTGCCAGCAGTTCAGCCCGGACAGGGGTTCAGACTGAAGCTTTCTTT.

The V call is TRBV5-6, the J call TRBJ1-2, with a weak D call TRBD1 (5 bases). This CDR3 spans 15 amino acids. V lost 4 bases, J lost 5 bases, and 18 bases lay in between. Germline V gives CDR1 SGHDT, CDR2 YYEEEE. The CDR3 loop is CASSPRDGLWYGYTF. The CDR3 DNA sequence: TGTGCCAGCAGCCCGCGGGACGGGCTTTGGTATGGCTACACCTTC.

The chain's CDR3 is CASSSTGTVGNTIYF. DNA of the CDR3: TGTGCCAGCAGTTCTACCGGGACAGTCGGAAACACCATATATTTT. This chain links TRBV6-5 with TRBJ1-3; 7 nucleotides line up with TRBD1. Germline V gene lookup returns CDR1 MNHEY and CDR2 SVGAGI. This CDR3 has 15 residues. V lost 4 bases, J lost 4 bases, and 7 bases stayed unmatched.

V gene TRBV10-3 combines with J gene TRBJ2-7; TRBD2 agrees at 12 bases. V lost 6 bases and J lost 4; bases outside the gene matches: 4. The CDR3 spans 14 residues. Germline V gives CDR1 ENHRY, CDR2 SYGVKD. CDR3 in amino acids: CAIRWGLAGYEQYF. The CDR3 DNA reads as TGTGCCATCAGGTGGGGACTAGCGGGTTACGAGCAGTACTTC.

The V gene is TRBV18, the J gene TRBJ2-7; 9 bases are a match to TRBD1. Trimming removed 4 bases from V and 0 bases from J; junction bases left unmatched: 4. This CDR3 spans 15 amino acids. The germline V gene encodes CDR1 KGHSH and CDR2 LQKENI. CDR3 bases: TGTGCCAGCTCACTGGGGACAGGGCCCTCCTACGAGCAGTACTTC. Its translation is CASSLGTGPSYEQYF.

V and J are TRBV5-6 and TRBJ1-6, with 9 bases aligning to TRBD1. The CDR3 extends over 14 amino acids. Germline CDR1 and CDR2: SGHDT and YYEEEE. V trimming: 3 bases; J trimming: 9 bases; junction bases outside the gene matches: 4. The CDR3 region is CASSWTGEASPLHF. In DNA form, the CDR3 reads TGTGCCAGCAGCTGGACAGGGGAAGCTTCACCCCTCCACTTT.

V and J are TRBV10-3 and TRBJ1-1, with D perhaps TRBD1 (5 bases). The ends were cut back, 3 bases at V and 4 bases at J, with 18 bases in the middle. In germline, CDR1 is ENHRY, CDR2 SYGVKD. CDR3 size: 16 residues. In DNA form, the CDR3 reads TGTGCCATCAGTGAACGCCCTATAGGGGAGGGCACTGAAGCTTTCTTT. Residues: CAISERPIGEGTEAFF.

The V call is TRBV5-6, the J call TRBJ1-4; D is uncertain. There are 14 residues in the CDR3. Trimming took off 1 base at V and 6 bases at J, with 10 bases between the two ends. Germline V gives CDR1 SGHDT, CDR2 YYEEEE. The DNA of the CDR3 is TGTGCCAGCAGCTTGATGGGGAATGATGAAAAACTGTTTTTT. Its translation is CASSLMGNDEKLFF. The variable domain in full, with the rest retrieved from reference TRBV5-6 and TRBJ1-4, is DAGVTQSPTHLIKTRGQQVTLRCSPKSGHDTVSWYQQALGQGPQFIFQYYEEEERQRGNFPDRFSGHQFPNYSSELNVNALLLGDSALYLCASSLMGNDEKLFFGSGTQLSVL.

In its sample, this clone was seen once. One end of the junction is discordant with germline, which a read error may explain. CDR3 bases: TGTGCTAGCAGCTTATTGCGGGGCGCAGATACGCAGTATTTT. Its protein product is CASSLLRGADTQYF. The chain has TRBV7-7 and TRBJ2-3, with a tentative D call TRBD2 (6 bases). The germline V gene has CDR1 SSHAT and CDR2 FNYEAQ (reference sequence). This CDR3 contains 14 residues.

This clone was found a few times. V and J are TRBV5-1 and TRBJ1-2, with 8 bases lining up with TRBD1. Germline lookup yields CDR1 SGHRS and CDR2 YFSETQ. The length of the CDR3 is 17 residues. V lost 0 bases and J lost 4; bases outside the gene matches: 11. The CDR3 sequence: CASSLGGLRGRSYGYTF. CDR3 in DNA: TGCGCCAGCAGCTTGGGGGGCCTCAGGGGGCGTAGCTATGGCTACACCTTC.

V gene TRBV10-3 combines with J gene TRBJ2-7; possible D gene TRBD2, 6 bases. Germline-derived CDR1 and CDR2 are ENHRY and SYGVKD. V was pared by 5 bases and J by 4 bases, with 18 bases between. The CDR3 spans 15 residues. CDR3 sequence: CAISTGGIRDYEQYF. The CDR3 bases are TGTGCCATCAGTACCGGGGGTATTAGGGATTACGAGCAGTACTTC.

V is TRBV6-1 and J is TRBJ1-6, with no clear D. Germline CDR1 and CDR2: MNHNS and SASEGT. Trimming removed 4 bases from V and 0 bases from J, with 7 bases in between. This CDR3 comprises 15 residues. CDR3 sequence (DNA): TGTGCCAGCAGTGCCATTGCCTCCTATAATTCACCCCTCCACTTT. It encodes CASSAIASYNSPLHF.

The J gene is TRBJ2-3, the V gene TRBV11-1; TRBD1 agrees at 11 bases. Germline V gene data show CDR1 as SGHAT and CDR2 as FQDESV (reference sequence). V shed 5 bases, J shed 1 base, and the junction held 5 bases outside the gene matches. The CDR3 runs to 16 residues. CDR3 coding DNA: TGTGCCAGCAGCCCAGGACAGGGGGCAGGCACAGATACGCAGTATTTT. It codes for CASSPGQGAGTDTQYF.

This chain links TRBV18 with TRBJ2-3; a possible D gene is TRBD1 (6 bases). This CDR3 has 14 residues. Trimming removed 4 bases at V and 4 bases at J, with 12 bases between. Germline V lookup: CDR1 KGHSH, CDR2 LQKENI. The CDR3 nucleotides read TGTGCCAGCTCACATAACAGGGACCCAGATACGCAGTATTTT. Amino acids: CASSHNRDPDTQYF.

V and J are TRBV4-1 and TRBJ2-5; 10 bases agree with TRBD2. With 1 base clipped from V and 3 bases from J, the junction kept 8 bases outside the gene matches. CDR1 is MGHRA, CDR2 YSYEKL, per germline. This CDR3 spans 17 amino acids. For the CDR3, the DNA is TGCGCCAGCAGCCAAGGGATAGCGGGAGGAATAGAAGAGACCCAGTACTTC. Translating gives CASSQGIAGGIEETQYF.

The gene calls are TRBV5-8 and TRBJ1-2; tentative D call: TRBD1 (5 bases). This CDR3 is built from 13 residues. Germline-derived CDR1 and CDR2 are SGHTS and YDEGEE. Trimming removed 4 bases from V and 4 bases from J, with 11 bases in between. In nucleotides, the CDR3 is TGTGCCAGCAGCCTGGGGCCGGCCTATGGCTACACCTTC. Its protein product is CASSLGPAYGYTF.